A selection of T cell receptor beta chains follows, all from one sample in a study of shared clonotypes between healthy human individuals. Data came from immunoSEQ multiplex PCR; TCRdb stores just in-frame clones and leaves some out. The sample includes hundreds of thousands of clones, about 91% of them seen just once. The sequencing input was naive CD8+ T cells sorted from blood. The receptors were sampled from a man aged 25-45 years in good health. CDR3s include the opening cysteine and the closing phenylalanine or tryptophan. A D gene is named only where the DNA matches it firmly. Only part of the rows carry a size: once, few, many, or a class if the clone is expanded.

clone_size: .
v_call: TRBV10-2
j_call: TRBJ2-1
d_call: .
cdr3_nt: TGCGCCACCAGTGATGGCAATGAGCAGTTCTTC
cdr3_aa: CATSDGNEQFF

clone_size: few
v_call: TRBV10-3
j_call: TRBJ2-7
d_call: .
cdr3_nt: TGTGCCATCAGTGGAACAGATTACGAGCAGTACTTC
cdr3_aa: CAISGTDYEQYF

clone_size: .
v_call: TRBV7-9
j_call: TRBJ2-7
d_call: .
cdr3_nt: TGTGCCAGCAGCTGGCCGGACACGGCGTTAGGCTACGAGCAGTACTTC
cdr3_aa: CASSWPDTALGYEQYF

clone_size: .
v_call: TRBV5-1
j_call: TRBJ2-7
d_call: TRBD2
cdr3_nt: TGCGCCAGCAGCTCGACTAGCGCCCCCTACGAGCAGTACTTC
cdr3_aa: CASSSTSAPYEQYF

clone_size: .
v_call: TRBV4-3
j_call: TRBJ2-7
d_call: TRBD1
cdr3_nt: TGCGCCAGCAGCTCGTACAGGGGTGGCTCCTACGAGCAGTACTTC
cdr3_aa: CASSSYRGGSYEQYF

clone_size: .
v_call: TRBV5-6
j_call: TRBJ2-7
d_call: .
cdr3_nt: TGTGCCAGCAGCTTGGGACACTCCTACGAGCAGTACTTC
cdr3_aa: CASSLGHSYEQYF

clone_size: .
v_call: TRBV4-3
j_call: TRBJ2-2
d_call: .
cdr3_nt: TGCGCCAGCAGCCAAGTTTGGGGGAGGGAGCTGTTTTTT
cdr3_aa: CASSQVWGRELFF

clone_size: .
v_call: TRBV14
j_call: TRBJ1-2
d_call: .
cdr3_nt: TGTGCCAGCAGCCAAGATGGGGTTTTCTATGGCTACACCTTC
cdr3_aa: CASSQDGVFYGYTF

clone_size: .
v_call: TRBV6-5
j_call: TRBJ2-7
d_call: .
cdr3_nt: TGTGCCAGCAGTTACTCTGGAAATAACGAGCAGTACTTC
cdr3_aa: CASSYSGNNEQYF

clone_size: few
v_call: TRBV7-9
j_call: TRBJ1-2
d_call: TRBD1
cdr3_nt: TGTGCCAGCAGTCCTCCGGGACAGGGTTTCGTCTATGGCTACACCTTC
cdr3_aa: CASSPPGQGFVYGYTF

clone_size: .
v_call: TRBV4-3
j_call: TRBJ1-1
d_call: .
cdr3_nt: TGCGCCAGCAGCCAAGGAGTACAGGGTGACGGCACTGAAGCTTTCTTT
cdr3_aa: CASSQGVQGDGTEAFF

clone_size: .
v_call: TRBV7-6
j_call: TRBJ1-1
d_call: TRBD1
cdr3_nt: TGTGCCAGCAGCTTAGACCCGACAGGGCTGAACACTGAAGCTTTCTTT
cdr3_aa: CASSLDPTGLNTEAFF

clone_size: .
v_call: TRBV9
j_call: TRBJ2-1
d_call: TRBD2
cdr3_nt: TGTGCCAGCAGCGTATATTTGGCGGGGGGCTACAATGAGCAGTTCTTC
cdr3_aa: CASSVYLAGGYNEQFF

clone_size: .
v_call: TRBV29-1
j_call: TRBJ2-2
d_call: TRBD2
cdr3_nt: TGCAGCGGACGGGAGGCGAACACCGGGGAGCTGTTTTTT
cdr3_aa: CSGREANTGELFF

clone_size: .
v_call: TRBV5-1
j_call: TRBJ2-7
d_call: TRBD1
cdr3_nt: TGCGCCAGCAGCAATGGACAGGGGGGAATCTACGAGCAGTACTTC
cdr3_aa: CASSNGQGGIYEQYF

clone_size: .
v_call: TRBV28
j_call: TRBJ2-7
d_call: TRBD1
cdr3_nt: TGTGCCAGCAGTTCCTTAGGGGGCTCGGGTTACGAGCAGTACTTC
cdr3_aa: CASSSLGGSGYEQYF

clone_size: .
v_call: TRBV4-1
j_call: TRBJ2-2
d_call: .
cdr3_nt: TGCGCCAGCAGCCAAGATTGGACCCAGGGTGGGGAGCTGTTTTTT
cdr3_aa: CASSQDWTQGGELFF

clone_size: .
v_call: TRBV21-1
j_call: TRBJ1-1
d_call: .
cdr3_nt: TGTGCCAGCAGCAAAGTGGACAGGGTGAGTGAAGCTTTCTTT
cdr3_aa: CASSKVDRVSEAFF

clone_size: .
v_call: TRBV27
j_call: TRBJ2-7
d_call: TRBD1
cdr3_nt: TGTGCCAGCAGGGGACAGGGCCAGGGGAACCGCCTCTACGAGCAGTACTTC
cdr3_aa: CASRGQGQGNRLYEQYF

clone_size: .
v_call: TRBV9
j_call: TRBJ2-7
d_call: TRBD1
cdr3_nt: TGTGCCAGCAGCGTAGGGGCAGGACAGGGGGGAAAGTACTTC
cdr3_aa: CASSVGAGQGGKYF

clone_size: .
v_call: TRBV13
j_call: TRBJ2-6
d_call: .
cdr3_nt: TGTGCCAGCAGCCGTACACGGGCGGCCAACGTCCTGACTTTC
cdr3_aa: CASSRTRAANVLTF